This is a list of T cell receptor beta chains from one sample in a study of CD8+CD57+ T cells in acquired aplastic anemia. TCRdb fed the reads into MiXCR, producing one record per CDR3 protein. This sample yields 150,000 or so distinct CDR3 sequences, of which under 55% are seen a single time; roughly 1.2% belongs to the top ten. Sequenced material: sorted CD4+, CD8+, or CD8+CD57+ T cells (not recorded which) from PBMCs. The source is a human donor with aplastic anemia. CDR3s include the opening cysteine and the closing phenylalanine or tryptophan. The D gene is left open where the match is weak. For some rows the clone size is stated as once, few or many, or as a class when expanded; others skip it.

J gene	D gene	clone size	V gene	CDR3 DNA	CDR3 protein
TRBJ2-7	TRBD2	NA	TRBV29-1	TGCTCGGCGGGAGGATCACTAAGCGAGCAGTACTTC	CSAGGSLSEQYF
TRBJ2-1	TRBD2	NA	TRBV10-3	TGTGCCATCAGTGAGTCGAGAGGACTAGCGGGGAATGAGCAGTTCTTC	CAISESRGLAGNEQFF
TRBJ1-1	NA	many	TRBV4-1	TGCGCCAGCAGCCAAGAGACGAACACTGAAGCTTTCTTT	CASSQETNTEAFF
TRBJ1-3	NA	NA	TRBV20-1	TGCAGTGCTAGTTCACCTACGGGACGTCAAAACACCATATATTTT	CSASSPTGRQNTIYF
TRBJ2-1	NA	NA	TRBV11-1	TGTGCCAGCACTTGGGGGTTCCGGGCCGACTACAATGAGCAGTTCTTC	CASTWGFRADYNEQFF
TRBJ2-1	TRBD1	many	TRBV7-6	TGTGCCAGCAGCAACCGGGACAGGGGAGACGGGGATGAGCAGTTCTTC	CASSNRDRGDGDEQFF
TRBJ1-5	TRBD1	NA	TRBV19	TGTGCCAGTAGTATCTCTGGACAGGGGCGAAATCAGCCCCAGCATTTT	CASSISGQGRNQPQHF
TRBJ2-7	NA	many	TRBV27	TGTGCCAGCAGTTCCCCGACGGTCTCCTACGAGCAGTACTTC	CASSSPTVSYEQYF
TRBJ2-2	TRBD2	NA	TRBV2	TGTGCCAGCAGGAGCGGGGGGACCACCGGGGAGCTGTTTTTT	CASRSGGTTGELFF
TRBJ1-5	TRBD1	NA	TRBV2	TGTGCCAGCAGGACAGGGGGAGGGAATCAGCCCCAGCATTTT	CASRTGGGNQPQHF
TRBJ2-7	TRBD1	NA	TRBV5-4	TGTGCCAGTAGTAGGGGACAGGGGAACGAGCAGTACTTC	CASSRGQGNEQYF
TRBJ1-4	NA	few	TRBV6-1	TGTGCCAGCAGTGATTATCAGTCTGGGGATGAAAAACTGTTTTTT	CASSDYQSGDEKLFF
TRBJ1-3	NA	NA	TRBV24-1	TGTGCCACCAGTGATTCCTGGGACAACTCTGGAAACACCATATATTTT	CATSDSWDNSGNTIYF
TRBJ1-1	NA	NA	TRBV10-1	TGCGCCAGCACCTCCCGATCGGGTGAAGCTTTCTTT	CASTSRSGEAFF
TRBJ2-1	TRBD2	NA	TRBV6-5	TGTGCCAGCAGTTACTCCGGGGGGTCCAATGAGCAGTTCTTC	CASSYSGGSNEQFF
TRBJ2-1	TRBD2	many	TRBV9	TGTGCCAGCAGCGTAGTTGGAGCGGGGTTGAGTGAGCAGTTCTTC	CASSVVGAGLSEQFF
TRBJ2-1	NA	many	TRBV10-3	TGTGCCATCAGTGAGGGCAGGGTCTACAATGAGCAGTTCTTC	CAISEGRVYNEQFF
TRBJ2-3	NA	NA	TRBV24-1	TGTGCCATCGGGACACACACCACAGATACGCAGTATTTT	CAIGTHTTDTQYF
TRBJ2-5	TRBD2	NA	TRBV15	TGTGCCACCAGCAGAGATTACGGGGGGATCCAAGGGACCCAGTACTTC	CATSRDYGGIQGTQYF
TRBJ1-1	NA	many	TRBV29-1	TGCAGCGTAGCCGCGGGGTTTAACACTGAAGCTTTCTTT	CSVAAGFNTEAFF
TRBJ1-1	NA	many	TRBV19	TGTGCCAGTAGGTCAGGGGCGCGGGAGGCTGAAGCTTTCTTT	CASRSGAREAEAFF
TRBJ2-1	NA	many	TRBV4-3	TGCGCCAGCAGCCAAGACCATGAGCAGTTCTTC	CASSQDHEQFF
TRBJ1-1	NA	NA	TRBV18	TGTGCCAGCTCACCAAAGGACGGGGGCACTGAAGCTTTCTTT	CASSPKDGGTEAFF
TRBJ1-2	TRBD1	once	TRBV11-1	TGTGCCAGCTCACCGATTACCGGGACAGGGGCCAATGGGCCCTATGGCTACACCTTC	CASSPITGTGANGPYGYTF
TRBJ1-1	NA	many	TRBV12-3/TRBV12-4	TGTGCCAGCAGTTTGGCTGGGAGGCAAACTGAAGCTTTCTTT	CASSLAGRQTEAFF
TRBJ2-7	TRBD1	NA	TRBV7-9	TGTGCCAGCTCACCACCAGGACAGGGCAGCTACGAGCAGTACTTC	CASSPPGQGSYEQYF
TRBJ1-4	NA	NA	TRBV2	TGTGCCAGCAGGGGGGAGTCGGCTAATGAAAAACGGTTTTTT	CASRGESANEKRFF
TRBJ2-3	NA	NA	TRBV10-3	TGTGCCATCAGGAGCACAGATACGCAGTATTTT	CAIRSTDTQYF